Sequencing of this TCR beta chain was carried out in a study of cytomegalovirus exposure and HLA in healthy donors. For the study at large: An early data release held tens of millions of unique TCRs from HLA-typed donors.

CDR3 length: 15 residues. The germline V gene encodes CDR1 MGHRA and CDR2 YSYEKL. The germline V and J ends were trimmed by 1 base and 1 base, with 8 bases remaining between them. Concerning this clone: Its antigen is still unknown.

The PCR ran on 60 Vbeta and 13 Jbeta primers. Method: immunoSEQ multiplex PCR; TCRdb's copy keeps in-frame clones and lacks some. Here the sample spans roughly 100,000 clones, about 70% being singletons. Regarding the study as a whole: A missense DCLRE1C variant was associated with V- and J-gene trimming of TCR beta chains in a later analysis, and an independent cohort replicated the association. Most subjects had HLA-A and HLA-B alleles reportedly predicted accurately by TCR beta sequences. Associated with cytomegalovirus, according to the listing, were around 160 TCR beta chains.

The chain has TRBV4-1 and TRBJ1-3, with D unresolved. The sample consisted of PBMCs. This clonotype was obtained from a female donor in good health and CMV-seronegative. The CDR3 here is CASSQVGRSGNTIYF. CDR3 DNA: TGCGCCAGCAGCCAAGTAGGGAGATCTGGAAACACCATATATTTT.